The clone carrying this T cell receptor beta chain was seen a handful of times. Its antigen is undetermined. The length of the CDR3 is 16 residues. Trimming pared 1 base from V and 10 bases from J, leaving 17 bases between. CDR1 is MGHRA and CDR2 is YSYEKL in the germline V gene. This sample was taken from a study of cytomegalovirus exposure and HLA in healthy donors. On the study more broadly: Earlier sequencing of 150 million to 200 million T cells yielded around 120 million unique TCR beta sequences. Study-wide results and limits: In an earlier analysis, about 87% or about 30%: the productive usage of most TCR beta V segments.

PCR primers comprised 60 Vbeta and 13 Jbeta primers. Libraries were prepared by immunoSEQ multiplex PCR; TCRdb keeps only in-frame clonotypes and omits some of them. The data hold around 170,000 clones, with roughly 80% observed a single time. The V and J genes are TRBV4-1 and TRBJ1-6; D possibly corresponds to TRBD1 (6 bases). This TCR was recovered from a man aged 45-60 years in good health and CMV-seronegative. The sequenced sample consisted of PBMCs. The CDR3 region has the DNA TGCGCCAGCAGCCAAGGAGCGTCAGGGGTTTGGTCACCCCTCCACTTT. As protein: CASSQGASGVWSPLHF.